These 22 T cell receptor beta chains originate from one sample sequenced in a study of T cells in Graves' hyperthyroidism and ophthalmopathy. RNA transcripts gave rise to amplified TCR beta CDR3 regions. HTBI primers drove first-round RT-PCR of the TCR CDR3. TCRdb analysed the multiplex PCR reads with MiXCR anew, one entry per CDR3 protein. The data contain 200,000 to 250,000 distinct CDR3 sequences, about 16% of them singletons. The sample was blood. These TCRs come from a middle-aged man with Graves' hyperthyroidism.

This clonotype was counted only a few times. J is TRBJ1-4 and V is TRBV19; D gene uncertain. Trimming stripped 3 bases from V and 7 bases from J, with 12 bases between. This CDR3 has 14 amino acids. Germline V lookup: CDR1 LNHDA, CDR2 SQIVND (reference sequence). CDR3 region: CASSMSGNREKLFF. The CDR3 DNA sequence: TGTGCCAGTAGTATGTCGGGGAATCGTGAAAAACTGTTTTTT.

The sample holds many counts of this clonotype. This rearrangement joins TRBV28 to TRBJ1-2, with 7 bases that match TRBD1. Germline V gene sequence: CDR1 MDHEN, CDR2 SYDVKM. V lost 1 base, J lost 7 bases, and 3 bases stayed unmatched. CDR3 length: 13 amino acids. Here the CDR3 reads CASSLSDRAGYTF. CDR3 bases: TGTGCCAGCAGTTTATCCGACAGGGCTGGCTACACCTTC.

This clonotype occurred many times. The chain links TRBV12-3 or TRBV12-4 to TRBJ1-4; 7 bases are shared with TRBD1. CDR3 length equals 14 residues. V lost 6 bases, J lost 7 bases, and 8 bases stayed unmatched. The CDR3 loop is CASSLDRAVEKLFF. The CDR3 DNA is TGTGCCAGCAGCCTAGACAGGGCTGTTGAAAAACTGTTTTTT.

The chain uses TRBV15 and TRBJ1-5; D unclear. Germline V CDR1 and CDR2: LNHNV, YYDKDF (reference sequence). This CDR3 contains 17 residues. V was clipped by 0 bases and J by 1 base, with 13 bases between them. The CDR3 sequence is CATSRESSGMSNQPQHF. CDR3 coding DNA: TGTGCCACCAGCAGAGAAAGCTCGGGGATGAGCAATCAGCCCCAGCATTTT.

This clonotype has just a few counts. The CDR3 loop is CAISGTVDTEAFF. DNA for the CDR3: TGTGCCATTTCCGGGACGGTAGACACTGAAGCTTTCTTT. The V call is TRBV19, the J call TRBJ1-1, with a weak D call TRBD1 (5 bases). This CDR3 comprises 13 residues. Trimming cost V 10 bases and J 3 bases, with 15 bases left between them. The germline CDR1 and CDR2 sequences are LNHDA and SQIVND (reference sequence).

This clonotype came up many times. This rearrangement joins TRBV2 to TRBJ2-5, with 7 bases matching TRBD1. V lost 3 bases, J lost 0 bases, and 4 bases stayed unmatched. Germline CDR1 reads SNHLY; CDR2 reads FYNNEI. This CDR3 is 15 amino acids long. The CDR3 DNA follows: TGTGCCAGCAGTGATAAGGGGACAGACCAAGAGACCCAGTACTTC. This translates into CASSDKGTDQETQYF.

This clonotype has at least ten counts. The rearrangement links TRBV9 to TRBJ2-7; the D call may be TRBD1 or TRBD2 (6 bases each). Germline CDR1 SGDLS, CDR2 YYNGEE. This CDR3 comprises 15 residues. V lost 4 bases and J lost 6, with 20 bases in between. The CDR3, as DNA: TGTGCCAGCAGCCCCGGGGGCGCAGGACTACGCGAGCAGTACTTC. Translating gives CASSPGGAGLREQYF.

The sample holds a few counts of this clonotype. This chain connects TRBV19 to TRBJ2-1; TRBD1 agrees at 10 bases. Germline CDR1 and CDR2: LNHDA and SQIVND (reference sequence). The junction had 3 bases not matched to a gene; V was cut back by 5 bases and J by 5 bases. This CDR3 region has 14 residues. The chain's CDR3 is CASSWGTGDNEQFF. The CDR3 DNA reads as TGTGCCAGTAGTTGGGGGACAGGGGACAATGAGCAGTTCTTC.

In this sample, this clonotype turned up many times. The chain uses TRBV20-1 and TRBJ1-4; no definite D call. V lost 3 bases to trimming and J lost 8 bases, with 16 bases between them. Germline V CDR1 and CDR2: DFQATT, SNEGSKA (reference sequence). There are 14 residues in the CDR3. The CDR3 coding sequence is TGCAGTGCTAGTATGGGCTCTCTGGGGGAAAAACTGTTTTTT. Its protein is CSASMGSLGEKLFF.

This sequence joins TRBV18 and TRBJ2-1; perhaps D is TRBD1 or TRBD2 (5 bases each). Germline V gives CDR1 KGHSH, CDR2 LQKENI. The CDR3 has 13 residues. With 2 bases removed from V and 8 bases from J, the gap between germline ends came to 10 bases. As DNA, the CDR3 is TGTGCCAGCTCACCAAGAGGGGATGATGAGCAGTTCTTC. Its translation is CASSPRGDDEQFF.

This clonotype has a count of ten or more. This rearrangement joins TRBV5-1 to TRBJ1-2; no clear D. This CDR3 region has 16 residues. V was clipped by 6 bases and J by 0 bases, with 18 bases between them. Per the germline V gene, CDR1 is SGHRS and CDR2 is YFSETQ. This chain's CDR3 is CASNPGREASNYGYTF. The CDR3 region has the DNA TGCGCCAGCAACCCCGGACGGGAAGCCTCTAACTATGGCTACACCTTC. Variable domain in full (rest from reference TRBV5-1 and TRBJ1-2): KAGVTQTPRYLIKTRGQQVTLSCSPISGHRSVSWYQQTPGQGLQFLFEYFSETQRNKGNFPGRFSGRQFSNSRSEMNVSTLELGDSALYLCASNPGREASNYGYTFGSGTRLTVV.

This clonotype came up many times. The V gene is TRBV19, the J gene TRBJ1-5, with 7 bases lining up with TRBD1. V shed 7 bases and J 5 bases; nucleotides not matched to a gene: 11. The CDR3 runs 15 residues. Germline CDR1 and CDR2: LNHDA and SQIVND (reference sequence). The CDR3 sequence is CASINIQGLDQPQHF. The CDR3 DNA is TGTGCCAGTATCAACATACAGGGGTTAGATCAGCCCCAGCATTTT.

The chain carries TRBV5-1 and TRBJ2-2; unclear D gene. The V gene's germline CDR1 is SGHRS and CDR2 YFSETQ. Trimming took off 0 bases at V and 0 bases at J, with 9 bases between the two ends. The CDR3 runs 16 residues. This CDR3 is CASSLVGTSNTGELFF. CDR3 DNA sequence: TGCGCCAGCAGCTTGGTAGGAACCTCGAACACCGGGGAGCTGTTTTTT.

Ten or more counts support this clonotype. This chain uses TRBV19 with TRBJ2-7, with D possibly matching TRBD1 (6 bases). V was trimmed by 4 bases and J by 0 bases, leaving 10 bases between them. Germline V gene data show CDR1 as LNHDA and CDR2 as SQIVND (reference sequence). This CDR3 has 14 residues. The CDR3 nucleotides read TGTGCCAGTAGTAAGACAGGCTCCTCCTACGAGCAGTACTTC. This sequence encodes CASSKTGSSYEQYF.

This clonotype showed up many times. The chain links TRBV28 to TRBJ1-2; 8 bases are shared with TRBD1. J lost 4 bases, V lost 6 bases, and 13 bases had no gene match. CDR3 length equals 16 residues. Germline V gene sequence: CDR1 MDHEN, CDR2 SYDVKM. The CDR3 here is CASSHGRQGLLYGYTF. In DNA, the CDR3 is TGTGCCAGCAGCCACGGCAGACAGGGGCTCCTCTATGGCTACACCTTC.

This clonotype was picked up many times. J is TRBJ2-4 and V is TRBV7-9; D unresolved. The CDR3 is 14 amino acids. Germline CDR1 reads SEHNR; CDR2 reads FQNEAQ (reference sequence). Trimming cost V 1 base and J 9 bases, with 13 bases left between them. CDR3 protein: CASSLVAASGIQYF. The CDR3 DNA sequence: TGTGCCAGCAGCTTAGTCGCGGCCTCCGGCATTCAGTACTTC.

This clonotype has a handful of counts. A junction boundary mismatches the germline segment, possibly from a read error. This chain connects TRBV11-2 to TRBJ2-4; D is unclear. Per the germline V gene, CDR1 is SGHAT and CDR2 is FQNNGV. The CDR3 sequence is 12 residues long. As DNA, the CDR3 is TGTGCCAGCGGCTTCCAAGAAAACATTCAGTACTTC. It translates to CASGFQENIQYF.

This clonotype was counted at least ten times. This sequence joins TRBV18 and TRBJ2-1; 7 nucleotides agree with TRBD1. The CDR3 spans 13 residues. J was trimmed by 7 bases and V by 4 bases; bases with no gene match: 4. Germline V lookup: CDR1 KGHSH, CDR2 LQKENI. This CDR3 is CASSQGQSNEQFF. CDR3 nucleotides: TGTGCCAGCTCACAGGGACAGTCTAATGAGCAGTTCTTC.

This clonotype was counted at least ten times. This chain joins TRBV6-6 and TRBJ1-5; D is possibly TRBD1 (5 bases). CDR3 length: 14 amino acids. Germline V gene sequence: CDR1 MNHNY, CDR2 SVGAGI (reference sequence). Trimming removed 0 bases at V and 3 bases at J, with 6 bases between. CDR3 amino acids: CASSYSGVNQPQHF. The CDR3 DNA sequence: TGTGCCAGCAGTTACTCAGGGGTCAATCAGCCCCAGCATTTT.

J is TRBJ1-1 and V is TRBV5-5; perhaps TRBD1 as D (5 bases). Trimming removed 0 bases at V and 5 bases at J, with 11 bases between. The length of the CDR3 is 14 residues. Germline lookup yields CDR1 SGHKS and CDR2 YYEKEE (reference sequence). Here the CDR3 reads CASSLESGSTEAFF. The CDR3 nucleotides read TGTGCCAGCAGCTTGGAGTCAGGGTCTACTGAAGCTTTCTTT.

This clonotype occurred a few times. In DNA form, the CDR3 reads TGCGCCAGCAGCCAGGACGCACAGGGGTCAGGGGGGATGAACACTGAAGCTTTCTTT. This sequence encodes CASSQDAQGSGGMNTEAFF. The chain carries TRBV4-1 and TRBJ1-1; 7 bases agree with TRBD1. V shed 3 bases and J 0 bases; nucleotides not matched to a gene: 16. CDR3 length: 19 amino acids. The germline V gene encodes CDR1 MGHRA and CDR2 YSYEKL.

This clonotype was seen ten or more times. The chain uses TRBV6-1 and TRBJ2-2, with TRBD1 identical over 7 bases. J lost 2 bases, V lost 7 bases, and 7 bases had no gene match. Germline V gene data show CDR1 as MNHNS and CDR2 as SASEGT. The CDR3 extends over 15 amino acids. The CDR3 DNA is TGTGCCAGCATCCTGGGACAGTATAACACCGGGGAGCTGTTTTTT. Its protein product is CASILGQYNTGELFF.